The 26 T cell receptor beta chains below all came from one sample that was sequenced in a study of CXCR3-negative and CXCR3-positive naive CD8 T cells. Study-wide points: A higher hydrophobicity marked the TRB CDR3s of CXCR3-positive naive cells versus CXCR3-negative naive cells.

UMI-labeled TRB cDNA libraries were prepared by 5' RACE. From its re-call of the 5' RACE reads, TCRdb lists each CDR3 protein once, without DNA. The sample holds approximately 90,000 distinct CDR3 sequences. No antigen has been identified for these receptors. Input material: naive CXCR3+ CD8+ T cells from blood. The subset denotes: CD45RO-CCR7+CD27+CD95- naive CD8+ T cells expressing CXCR3 (TNR3+). The origin of the receptors is a human donor in good health. Some clones in this sample may be carry-over from other donors' samples.

The gene calls are TRBV7-9 and TRBJ1-1. This CDR3 region has 15 residues. The germline gives CDR1 SEHNR, CDR2 FQNEAQ (reference sequence). Here the CDR3 reads CASSSRADGVTEAFF.

The chain is built from TRBV28 and TRBJ1-1; the TCRdb call, TRBD1, lacks DNA for checking. CDR3 length: 16 residues. The germline gives CDR1 MDHEN, CDR2 SYDVKM. This CDR3 is CASSAYDDSLNTEAFF.

This sequence joins TRBV3-1 and TRBJ2-2; TCRdb outputs TRBD1, but without DNA this stays unchecked. Germline V gene lookup returns CDR1 LGHDT and CDR2 YNNKEL (reference sequence). The CDR3 totals 13 residues. The CDR3 protein is CATRDRPTAELFF.

The genes are TRBV28 and TRBJ2-2; TCRdb designates TRBD1, a call that cannot be tested without DNA. The CDR3 has 14 residues. Germline V gives CDR1 MDHEN, CDR2 SYDVKM. The CDR3 reads CASSFPGGDGELFF.

The V and J genes are TRBV11-2 and TRBJ2-7; no DNA is available, so the TRBD1 call from TCRdb remains unchecked. The CDR3 extends over 13 amino acids. Germline V lookup: CDR1 SGHAT, CDR2 FQNNGV. CDR3: CASSLQGNYEQYF. The entire variable domain, with the rest obtained from reference TRBV11-2 and TRBJ2-7, is as follows: EAGVAQSPRYKIIEKRQSVAFWCNPISGHATLYWYQQILGQGPKLLIQFQNNGVVDDSQLPKDRFSAERLKGVDSTLKIQPAKLEDSAVYLCASSLQGNYEQYFGPGTRLTVT.

The chain recombines TRBV4-1 with TRBJ1-2; TCRdb indicates TRBD1, and absent DNA this call remains unverified. In germline, CDR1 is MGHRA, CDR2 YSYEKL. The CDR3 loop spans 15 amino acids. CDR3 region: CASSQKYRGNDVYTF.

V and J are TRBV27 and TRBJ2-7. The CDR3 length is 11 residues. CDR1 MNHEY and CDR2 SMNVEV come from the germline V gene (reference sequence). CDR3 loop: CASRRGVEQYF.

The chain is built from TRBV5-1 and TRBJ1-1. The CDR3 runs to 13 residues. Germline CDR1 SGHRS, CDR2 YFSETQ. CDR3 region: CASSFAQNTEAFF.

J is TRBJ2-5 and V is TRBV6-2 or TRBV6-3; checking the TCRdb D call of TRBD2 is not possible without DNA. Germline V CDR1 and CDR2: MNHEY, SVGEGT. The CDR3 extends over 14 amino acids. The CDR3: CASLPAGGMETQYF.

The CDR3 reads CASSGQGNYGYTF. The chain joins TRBV2 to TRBJ1-2; TCRdb's D gene call, TRBD1, goes unchecked for lack of DNA. Looked up from germline, CDR1 is SNHLY and CDR2 is FYNNEI. The CDR3 sequence is 13 residues long.

The chain links TRBV5-1 to TRBJ2-3. The CDR3 runs 15 residues. Germline-derived CDR1 and CDR2 are SGHRS and YFSETQ. The CDR3 reads CASSLAETGTDTQYF. The variable domain in full, completed from reference TRBV5-1 and TRBJ2-3, reads KAGVTQTPRYLIKTRGQQVTLSCSPISGHRSVSWYQQTPGQGLQFLFEYFSETQRNKGNFPGRFSGRQFSNSRSEMNVSTLELGDSALYLCASSLAETGTDTQYFGPGTRLTVL.

This rearrangement joins TRBV28 to TRBJ2-7; TCRdb indicates TRBD1, and absent DNA this call remains unverified. Per germline, CDR1 MDHEN and CDR2 SYDVKM. This CDR3 is built from 14 residues. CDR3 loop: CASSSRAGSYEQYF. The whole variable domain, filled in from reference TRBV28 and TRBJ2-7, reads DVKVTQSSRYLVKRTGEKVFLECVQDMDHENMFWYRQDPGLGLRLIYFSYDVKMKEKGDIPEGYSVSREKKERFSLILESASTNQTSMYLCASSSRAGSYEQYFGPGTRLTVT.

The chain recombines TRBV28 with TRBJ2-3; TCRdb indicates TRBD2, and absent DNA this call remains unverified. Germline V lookup: CDR1 MDHEN, CDR2 SYDVKM. The CDR3 has 16 residues. CDR3: CASSTKREGLTDTQYF.

The chain combines TRBV4-2 with TRBJ1-1. The CDR3 consists of 15 residues. The germline gives CDR1 LGHNA, CDR2 YNFKEQ. The CDR3 region is CASSQDGDITTEAFF.

The gene calls are TRBV12-3 or TRBV12-4 and TRBJ1-4; the D call from TCRdb, TRBD1, cannot be confirmed without DNA. The CDR3 loop spans 14 amino acids. The CDR3 loop reads CASSRQGLIEKLFF.

The chain combines TRBV4-1 with TRBJ2-1; TCRdb selects TRBD2, and the lack of DNA leaves this call unchecked. The germline gives CDR1 MGHRA, CDR2 YSYEKL. The CDR3 contains 13 residues. The CDR3 reads CASSLWREDEQFF.

This chain connects TRBV5-1 to TRBJ1-1; TCRdb returns TRBD1, unconfirmable since there is no DNA. Germline assignment: CDR1 SGHRS and CDR2 YFSETQ. The CDR3 length is 14 residues. CDR3 protein: CASSFRQANTEAFF.

CDR3 sequence: CASSHLSTEETQYF. The rearrangement joins TRBV3-1 to TRBJ2-5. Per the germline V gene, CDR1 is LGHDT and CDR2 is YNNKEL (reference sequence). The CDR3 extends over 14 amino acids.

This rearrangement joins TRBV18 to TRBJ1-4. Germline CDR1 is KGHSH and CDR2 is LQKENI. The length of the CDR3 is 14 residues. CDR3: CASSPSATNEKLFF. The full variable domain, with the rest looked up from reference TRBV18 and TRBJ1-4, is NAGVMQNPRHLVRRRGQEARLRCSPMKGHSHVYWYRQLPEEGLKFMVYLQKENIIDESGMPKERFSAEFPKEGPSILRIQQVVRGDSAAYFCASSPSATNEKLFFGSGTQLSVL.

The rearrangement links TRBV7-9 to TRBJ2-7. Germline V CDR1 and CDR2: SEHNR, FQNEAQ (reference sequence). There are 12 residues in the CDR3. CDR3 region: CASSLVDYEQYF.

V is TRBV5-6 and J is TRBJ2-5; the TCRdb call, TRBD1, lacks DNA for checking. The CDR3 has 15 amino acids. Germline V lookup: CDR1 SGHDT, CDR2 YYEEEE. The chain's CDR3 is CASSFGGSARETQYF.

The rearrangement joins TRBV5-6 to TRBJ2-1; TCRdb reports TRBD1, a call that lacks DNA to check it against. CDR1 is SGHDT and CDR2 is YYEEEE in the germline V gene. This CDR3 comprises 15 residues. CDR3 sequence reads: CASSPTGTEYNEQFF.

The V and J genes are TRBV28 and TRBJ1-2; TCRdb's D gene call, TRBD1, goes unchecked for lack of DNA. This CDR3 has 12 amino acids. Per germline, CDR1 MDHEN and CDR2 SYDVKM. CDR3 protein: CASGGASYGYTF.

The V gene is TRBV3-1, the J gene TRBJ2-5; with no DNA, the TCRdb D assignment of TRBD1 cannot be verified. The CDR3 consists of 15 residues. Germline CDR1 reads LGHDT; CDR2 reads YNNKEL (reference sequence). The CDR3 sequence: CASSHPSGGVETQYF.

The rearrangement joins TRBV12-3 or TRBV12-4 to TRBJ2-7; TCRdb outputs TRBD1, but without DNA this stays unchecked. The CDR3 runs 13 residues. CDR3 sequence: CASSPHWGDEQYF.

The chain combines TRBV7-9 with TRBJ1-1. The CDR3 loop spans 14 amino acids. The V gene's germline CDR1 is SEHNR and CDR2 FQNEAQ (reference sequence). CDR3 sequence reads: CASSSTAVGTEAFF.